This T cell receptor beta chain was found in a study of metastatic and nonmetastatic thyroid tumors. Study-wide context: Repertoires from malignant and benign thyroid patients were compared across blood and tumor or nodule tissue. Points from the study as a whole: TCR beta diversity was reportedly significantly higher in malignant thyroid tumors than benign nodules, in blood and tumor.

As handled by the study authors: Clinicopathological groups of papillary thyroid cancer showed CDR3 differences that were used to build a distant-metastasis classifier. TCRdb re-called the PCR reads through MiXCR. These V and J calls originate from TCRdb's pipeline instead of the authors' own analysis. Seen here are approximately 41,000 clones, roughly 31% observed once, and the top ten hold approximately 9.6%. Concerning this clone itself: What it binds is unknown.

V lost 4 bases, J lost 5 bases, and 10 bases stayed unmatched. Per the germline V gene, CDR1 is SEHNR and CDR2 is FQNEAQ (reference sequence). The CDR3 totals 16 residues. There were no patients who had received any treatment before thyroid surgery. The clonotype was recovered from a male donor with papillary thyroid cancer or a benign thyroid nodule (not recorded which). Some clones in this sample may be carry-over from other donors' samples. The genes are TRBV7-9 and TRBJ2-5, with 10 bases fitting TRBD1. Input material: blood. The CDR3 reads CASSYRDRGVVETQYF. Here the CDR3 DNA reads TGTGCCAGCAGCTACCGGGACAGGGGTGTTGTCGAGACCCAGTACTTC. The complete variable domain, with remaining parts taken from reference TRBV7-9 and TRBJ2-5, reads DTGVSQNPRHKITKRGQNVTFRCDPISEHNRLYWYRQTLGQGPEFLTYFQNEAQLEKSRLLSDRFSAERPKGSFSTLEIQRTEQGDSAMYLCASSYRDRGVVETQYFGPGTRLLVL.